This T cell receptor (beta chain) was found in a study of blood T cells in healthy people across ages. Regarding this clonotype: Its antigen is as yet unknown.

Germline CDR1 SGHTA, CDR2 FQGNSA. V lost 5 bases and J lost 7, with 14 bases in between. This CDR3 has 13 residues. A sample-barcoded 5' primer and a J-beta primer mix were used in a second PCR of about 7 to 11 cycles. Any given sample supplied a minimum of 2.5 million CDR3-containing paired-end reads. TCRdb reprocessed the 5' RACE reads via MiXCR and lists one record per CDR3 protein. The sample includes around 1,700,000 distinct CDR3 sequences, roughly 28% of them seen just once. The study's findings and limits: A greater number of naive CD4+ cells and higher diversity distinguished long-lived donors from aged donors. Per million T cells, TCR beta diversity dropped about linearly as age rose.

The TCR sequence derives from a woman aged 25-40 years in good health. V is TRBV7-2 and J is TRBJ1-1, with D possibly TRBD1 on 6 matching bases. Input material: blood. In nucleotides, the CDR3 is TGTGCCAGCAGCGCAGCGGGGGCTTATGAAGCTTTCTTT. It yields the protein CASSAAGAYEAFF.